The 13 T cell receptor beta chains presented below share a single source sample, sequenced in a study of blood T cell repertoires in COVID-19. Only in-frame clones appear in the TCRdb table, and some are missing; sequencing was by immunoSEQ multiplex PCR. Of about 68,000 clones in the sample, less than 90% were seen once. Sequences were obtained from peripheral blood. The receptors stem from a man aged 45-65 years with active COVID-19.

The CDR3 DNA reads TGTGCCAGCAGCGCCAGCCGAGGCCAAGAGACCCAGTACTTC. This gives the protein CASSASRGQETQYF. The V and J genes are TRBV9 and TRBJ2-5, with D uncertain. The CDR3 is made up of 14 amino acids. V dropped 3 bases and J dropped 1 base, with 10 bases sitting between them. Germline V gives CDR1 SGDLS, CDR2 YYNGEE. Variable domain in full (rest from reference TRBV9 and TRBJ2-5): DSGVTQTPKHLITATGQRVTLRCSPRSGDLSVYWYQQSLDQGLQFLIQYYNGEERAKGNILERFSAQQFPDLHSELNLSSLELGDSALYFCASSASRGQETQYFGPGTRLLVL.

This chain links TRBV9 with TRBJ2-1, with a weak D call TRBD1 (7 bases). The germline V gene has CDR1 SGDLS and CDR2 YYNGEE. V dropped 2 bases and J dropped 1 base, with 13 bases sitting between them. The CDR3 is made up of 16 amino acids. The CDR3 DNA sequence: TGTGCCAGCAGCGTGGCCGCGGGACAGTCCTACAATGAGCAGTTCTTC. Translating it yields CASSVAAGQSYNEQFF.

The chain employs TRBV6-6 and TRBJ1-5; D is possibly TRBD1 (5 bases). The CDR3 totals 15 residues. Germline CDR1 is MNHNY and CDR2 is SVGAGI (reference sequence). V gave up 9 bases and J gave up 1 base, with 16 bases separating them. CDR3: CARVTRQGSNQPQHF. The CDR3 region has the DNA TGTGCCAGGGTAACCAGGCAGGGAAGCAATCAGCCCCAGCATTTT.

This clone has just one count. The chain is built from TRBV21-1 and TRBJ2-7; no check of the table's D call, TRBD1, against the DNA was made. TRBV21-1 is an annotated pseudogene. The CDR3 runs to 18 residues. The CDR3 nucleotides are TGTGCCAGCAGCCCCCGCCCCAGACGGGACAGGGGGATCTACGAGCAGTACTTC. Residues: CASSPRPRRDRGIYEQYF.

V and J are TRBV9 and TRBJ1-6; TRBD1 matches at 9 bases. After removal of 5 bases from V and 10 bases from J, the junction contained 7 bases not matched to a gene. This CDR3 is 14 amino acids long. Germline V CDR1 and CDR2: SGDLS, YYNGEE. The CDR3 loop is CASRGQGNRSPLHF. DNA for the CDR3: TGTGCCAGCAGGGGACAGGGCAATCGCTCACCCCTCCACTTT.

The V and J genes are TRBV18 and TRBJ2-3; the D gene is possibly TRBD2 (5 bases). The V end was cut by 9 bases, the J end by 0 bases, with 13 bases between. This CDR3 comprises 14 residues. Per the germline V gene, CDR1 is KGHSH and CDR2 is LQKENI. CDR3 DNA sequence: TGTGCCAGTTCTAGCCAAACTAGCACAGATACGCAGTATTTT. It codes for CASSSQTSTDTQYF.

J is TRBJ2-6 and V is TRBV3-1 (or the pseudogene TRBV3-2); D possibly corresponds to TRBD1 (6 bases). Trimming took off 1 base at V and 0 bases at J, with 7 bases between the two ends. This CDR3 contains 16 residues. Germline loops: CDR1 LGHDT, CDR2 YNNKEL (reference sequence). The CDR3: CASSQGTVSGANVLTF. The CDR3 DNA reads as TGTGCCAGCAGCCAAGGGACAGTCTCTGGGGCCAACGTCCTGACTTTC.

This chain uses TRBV9 with TRBJ1-1, with no clear D. V lost 2 bases and J lost 0, with 11 bases in between. This CDR3 contains 15 residues. CDR1 is SGDLS, CDR2 YYNGEE, per germline. Here the CDR3 DNA reads TGTGCCAGCAGCGTCTCTTCAGATATGAACACTGAAGCTTTCTTT. It is translated as CASSVSSDMNTEAFF.

V and J are TRBV7-2 and TRBJ2-5; D may be TRBD1 (6 bases). Per the germline V gene, CDR1 is SGHTA and CDR2 is FQGNSA. This CDR3 spans 16 amino acids. Between the trimmed V and J ends, which lost 5 bases and 0 bases, there was a span of 16 bases. This CDR3 is CASSRGQFHNQETQYF. CDR3 nucleotides: TGTGCCAGCAGCCGTGGACAGTTCCACAACCAAGAGACCCAGTACTTC. Combining the CDR3 with reference TRBV7-2 and TRBJ2-5 gives the whole variable domain GAGVSQSPSNKVTEKGKDVELRCDPISGHTALYWYRQSLGQGLEFLIYFQGNSAPDKSGLPSDRFSAERTGGSVSTLTIQRTQQEDSAVYLCASSRGQFHNQETQYFGPGTRLLVL.

This clone appeared a single time. The chain has TRBV7-9 and TRBJ1-1; 8 nucleotides agree with TRBD1. CDR1 is SEHNR, CDR2 FQNEAQ, per germline (reference sequence). The CDR3 is 16 residues long. The V and J ends lost 5 bases and 0 bases, in that order; junction bases with no gene match: 8. The chain's CDR3 is CASSRTGFKVNTEAFF. The DNA of the CDR3 is TGTGCCAGCAGCCGGACAGGGTTCAAGGTGAACACTGAAGCTTTCTTT.

The chain is built from TRBV4-1 and TRBJ2-3; 9 bases are shared with TRBD1. Losses at the gene ends were 6 bases for V and 4 bases for J; bases not matched to a gene: 8. The CDR3 consists of 15 residues. The germline V gene has CDR1 MGHRA and CDR2 YSYEKL. The CDR3 loop is CASRTGTGNPDTQYF. For the CDR3, the DNA is TGCGCCAGCAGAACCGGGACAGGGAACCCAGATACGCAGTATTTT.

This sequence joins TRBV27 and TRBJ2-7; no clear D gene. The CDR3 runs to 15 residues. In germline, CDR1 is MNHEY, CDR2 SMNVEV (reference sequence). Trimming pared 0 bases from V and 1 base from J, leaving 10 bases between. CDR3 in amino acids: CASSLSPIASYEQYF. The CDR3 DNA reads TGTGCCAGCAGTTTATCGCCGATTGCGTCCTACGAGCAGTACTTC.

The genes are TRBV9 and TRBJ2-7, with a possible D match to TRBD1 (6 bases). Trimming left V 4 bases short and J 0 bases short, with 11 bases between. The CDR3 spans 14 residues. The germline V gene has CDR1 SGDLS and CDR2 YYNGEE. This CDR3 reads CASSTRQDSYEQYF. DNA for the CDR3: TGTGCCAGCAGCACCCGACAGGACTCCTACGAGCAGTACTTC.